This is a list of T cell receptor beta chains from one sample in a study of T cell repertoires in cytomegalovirus infection. TCRdb reprocessed the reads via MiXCR and lists one record per CDR3 protein. The sample yields roughly 990,000 distinct CDR3 sequences, roughly 31% seen once. For these receptors, no antigen is known. The sample here was cultured CD8+ T cells from PBMCs, taken from culture after CMV antigen stimulation. The origin of the receptors is a human donor in good health (CMV status not recorded). Some clones in this sample may be carry-over from other donors' samples. Each CDR3 is given with its conserved first and last residue. D genes are given only for firm matches. The listing skips clone size in some rows; elsewhere it reads once, few, many or a size class.

clone size: -
CDR3 length: 15
D gene: TRBD2
V gene: TRBV6-2/TRBV6-3
J gene: TRBJ2-2
CDR3 protein: CASSLAGGPFGELFF
CDR3 DNA: TGTGCCAGCAGTCTAGCGGGGGGGCCGTTCGGGGAGCTGTTTTTT

clone size: many
CDR3 length: 17
D gene: -
V gene: TRBV7-2
J gene: TRBJ1-6
CDR3 protein: CASSPGTESSYNSPLHF
CDR3 DNA: TGTGCCAGCAGCCCAGGGACTGAAAGCTCCTATAATTCACCCCTCCACTTT

clone size: -
CDR3 length: 17
D gene: -
V gene: TRBV28
J gene: TRBJ2-1
CDR3 protein: CASSPGGSEIIYNEQFF
CDR3 DNA: TGTGCCAGCAGTCCCGGGGGCTCAGAAATTATCTACAATGAGCAGTTCTTC

clone size: -
CDR3 length: 13
D gene: -
V gene: TRBV27
J gene: TRBJ1-1
CDR3 protein: CASAYGVNTEAFF
CDR3 DNA: TGTGCCAGCGCCTATGGAGTGAACACTGAAGCTTTCTTT

clone size: few
CDR3 length: 16
D gene: -
V gene: TRBV12-3/TRBV12-4
J gene: TRBJ2-1
CDR3 protein: CASSPRDPRPYNEQFF
CDR3 DNA: TGTGCCAGCAGTCCCAGGGACCCTCGCCCTTACAATGAGCAGTTCTTC

clone size: few
CDR3 length: 16
D gene: TRBD2
V gene: TRBV7-6
J gene: TRBJ2-5
CDR3 protein: CASSLAPGGYQETQYF
CDR3 DNA: TGTGCCAGCAGCTTAGCGCCGGGGGGGTACCAAGAGACCCAGTACTTC

clone size: -
CDR3 length: 15
D gene: -
V gene: TRBV6-1
J gene: TRBJ2-3
CDR3 protein: CASSEVGGSLDTQYF
CDR3 DNA: TGTGCCAGCAGTGAAGTTGGCGGCAGCCTGGATACGCAGTATTTT

clone size: -
CDR3 length: 13
D gene: -
V gene: TRBV25-1
J gene: TRBJ1-2
CDR3 protein: CASSPGVTRGYTF
CDR3 DNA: TGTGCCAGCTCACCCGGGGTAACGCGAGGCTACACCTTC

clone size: -
CDR3 length: 17
D gene: -
V gene: TRBV27
J gene: TRBJ1-1
CDR3 protein: CASSPLKTGLMNTEAFF
CDR3 DNA: TGTGCCAGCAGTCCCCTGAAGACAGGACTAATGAACACTGAAGCTTTCTTT

clone size: -
CDR3 length: 15
D gene: TRBD1
V gene: TRBV19
J gene: TRBJ1-1
CDR3 protein: CASSPGTGGETEAFF
CDR3 DNA: TGTGCCAGTAGCCCCGGGACAGGGGGAGAAACTGAAGCTTTCTTT

clone size: few
CDR3 length: 22
D gene: -
V gene: TRBV28
J gene: TRBJ1-2
CDR3 protein: CASSEPGTFSTLSLWKSYGYTF
CDR3 DNA: TGTGCCAGCAGTGAACCTGGGACATTTTCTACCTTATCCCTATGGAAGAGCTATGGCTACACCTTC

clone size: -
CDR3 length: 13
D gene: -
V gene: TRBV9
J gene: TRBJ1-2
CDR3 protein: CASSQGSSRGYTF
CDR3 DNA: TGTGCCAGCAGCCAGGGGAGTTCGCGGGGCTATACCTTC

clone size: -
CDR3 length: 15
D gene: -
V gene: TRBV7-9
J gene: TRBJ2-1
CDR3 protein: CASSFISSVYNEQFF
CDR3 DNA: TGTGCCAGCAGCTTTATAAGTAGCGTTTACAATGAGCAGTTCTTC

clone size: -
CDR3 length: 16
D gene: TRBD1
V gene: TRBV6-6
J gene: TRBJ1-2
CDR3 protein: CASSYSTGGYDYGYTF
CDR3 DNA: TGTGCCAGCAGTTACTCGACAGGGGGCTATGACTATGGCTACACCTTC

clone size: -
CDR3 length: 13
D gene: -
V gene: TRBV18
J gene: TRBJ1-1
CDR3 protein: CASSREGGTEAFF
CDR3 DNA: TGTGCCAGCTCACGCGAAGGGGGAACTGAAGCTTTCTTT

clone size: many
CDR3 length: 13
D gene: -
V gene: TRBV10-3
J gene: TRBJ1-2
CDR3 protein: CAISLDTPRGYTF
CDR3 DNA: TGTGCCATCAGCCTGGACACCCCGAGGGGCTACACCTTC

clone size: few
CDR3 length: 15
D gene: -
V gene: TRBV7-9
J gene: TRBJ2-7
CDR3 protein: CASSLGPGRPYEQYF
CDR3 DNA: TGTGCCAGCAGCTTGGGCCCGGGACGGCCCTACGAGCAGTACTTC

clone size: few
CDR3 length: 16
D gene: -
V gene: TRBV4-1
J gene: TRBJ1-2
CDR3 protein: CASSQDSLPSNYGYTF
CDR3 DNA: TGCGCCAGCAGCCAAGATAGCCTCCCTAGTAACTATGGCTACACCTTC

clone size: -
CDR3 length: 11
D gene: -
V gene: TRBV29-1
J gene: TRBJ2-1
CDR3 protein: CSVGSDNEQFF
CDR3 DNA: TGCAGCGTTGGGTCGGACAATGAGCAGTTCTTC

clone size: many
CDR3 length: 15
D gene: -
V gene: TRBV7-8
J gene: TRBJ1-1
CDR3 protein: CASSSTRHMNTEAFF
CDR3 DNA: TGTGCCAGCAGCTCTACCAGACACATGAACACTGAAGCTTTCTTT

clone size: few
CDR3 length: 14
D gene: -
V gene: TRBV4-1
J gene: TRBJ2-5
CDR3 protein: CASSQDIIPETQYF
CDR3 DNA: TGCGCCAGCAGCCAAGATATAATCCCGGAGACCCAGTACTTC

clone size: many
CDR3 length: 14
D gene: -
V gene: TRBV24-1
J gene: TRBJ1-1
CDR3 protein: CATSRGQGAVETFF
CDR3 DNA: TGTGCCACCAGTCGGGGCCAGGGAGCGGTAGAGACTTTCTTT

clone size: few
CDR3 length: 14
D gene: -
V gene: TRBV4-1
J gene: TRBJ1-5
CDR3 protein: CASSHPGVLQPQHF
CDR3 DNA: TGCGCCAGCAGCCACCCAGGGGTTCTCCAGCCCCAGCATTTT

clone size: -
CDR3 length: 13
D gene: -
V gene: TRBV6-5
J gene: TRBJ2-1
CDR3 protein: CASSYSPNNEQFF
CDR3 DNA: TGTGCCAGCAGTTACTCCCCCAACAATGAGCAGTTCTTC

clone size: many
CDR3 length: 12
D gene: -
V gene: TRBV7-2
J gene: TRBJ2-1
CDR3 protein: CASSLGATEQFF
CDR3 DNA: TGTGCCAGCAGCTTAGGTGCTACGGAGCAGTTCTTC

clone size: few
CDR3 length: 16
D gene: TRBD1
V gene: TRBV7-6
J gene: TRBJ1-5
CDR3 protein: CASSFVPTGGNQPQHF
CDR3 DNA: TGTGCCAGCAGCTTCGTGCCGACAGGGGGCAATCAGCCCCAGCATTTT

clone size: -
CDR3 length: 16
D gene: -
V gene: TRBV24-1
J gene: TRBJ2-3
CDR3 protein: CATSALDPPGADTQYF
CDR3 DNA: TGTGCCACCAGTGCCCTTGACCCTCCCGGGGCAGATACGCAGTATTTT

clone size: -
CDR3 length: 15
D gene: -
V gene: TRBV5-1
J gene: TRBJ2-5
CDR3 protein: CASSPRPGGTETQYF
CDR3 DNA: TGCGCCAGCAGCCCCCGCCCTGGGGGTACAGAGACCCAGTACTTC

clone size: -
CDR3 length: 15
D gene: -
V gene: TRBV7-6
J gene: TRBJ1-3
CDR3 protein: CAGSLAHMVGNTIYF
CDR3 DNA: TGTGCCGGCAGCTTAGCGCATATGGTTGGAAACACCATATATTTT

clone size: -
CDR3 length: 13
D gene: -
V gene: TRBV7-9
J gene: TRBJ2-7
CDR3 protein: CASSLRQFHEQYF
CDR3 DNA: TGTGCCAGCAGCTTAAGACAGTTCCACGAGCAGTACTTC

clone size: few
CDR3 length: 17
D gene: TRBD2
V gene: TRBV3-1
J gene: TRBJ2-1
CDR3 protein: CASSDIQRGSSYNEQFF
CDR3 DNA: TGTGCCAGCAGCGACATCCAGCGGGGGAGCTCCTACAATGAGCAGTTCTTC

clone size: few
CDR3 length: 15
D gene: TRBD1
V gene: TRBV7-6
J gene: TRBJ1-2
CDR3 protein: CASSLDYGTGEGYTF
CDR3 DNA: TGTGCCAGCAGCTTAGATTACGGGACAGGGGAGGGCTACACCTTC

clone size: -
CDR3 length: 14
D gene: -
V gene: TRBV29-1
J gene: TRBJ2-5
CDR3 protein: CSVVLGLEEETQYF
CDR3 DNA: TGCAGCGTTGTCCTCGGGCTAGAAGAAGAGACCCAGTACTTC

clone size: many
CDR3 length: 14
D gene: TRBD1
V gene: TRBV10-3
J gene: TRBJ2-2
CDR3 protein: CAISTGTGVGELFF
CDR3 DNA: TGTGCCATCAGTACCGGGACAGGAGTCGGGGAGCTGTTTTTT

clone size: few
CDR3 length: 13
D gene: -
V gene: TRBV27
J gene: TRBJ1-6
CDR3 protein: CASRVSYNSPLHF
CDR3 DNA: TGTGCCAGCAGAGTCAGCTATAATTCACCCCTCCACTTT

clone size: -
CDR3 length: 13
D gene: -
V gene: TRBV10-3
J gene: TRBJ2-1
CDR3 protein: CAIGQRGSNEQFF
CDR3 DNA: TGTGCCATCGGACAGAGGGGGTCAAATGAGCAGTTCTTC

clone size: -
CDR3 length: 15
D gene: -
V gene: TRBV13
J gene: TRBJ2-1
CDR3 protein: CASSSERGRLDEQFF
CDR3 DNA: TGTGCCAGCAGTTCGGAACGGGGTCGGTTAGATGAGCAGTTCTTC

clone size: -
CDR3 length: 16
D gene: TRBD1
V gene: TRBV7-9
J gene: TRBJ2-1
CDR3 protein: CASSPPGQGARNEQFF
CDR3 DNA: TGTGCCAGCAGCCCCCCGGGGCAGGGGGCGCGGAATGAGCAGTTCTTC

clone size: -
CDR3 length: 16
D gene: TRBD2
V gene: TRBV6-5
J gene: TRBJ2-7
CDR3 protein: CASSDGRRFLPYEQYF
CDR3 DNA: TGTGCCAGCAGTGACGGGAGGCGGTTCCTCCCCTACGAGCAGTACTTC

clone size: -
CDR3 length: 17
D gene: TRBD1
V gene: TRBV19
J gene: TRBJ2-1
CDR3 protein: CASSITAGTGVTHEQFF
CDR3 DNA: TGTGCCAGTAGTATAACAGCCGGGACAGGGGTGACCCATGAGCAGTTCTTC

clone size: -
CDR3 length: 16
D gene: TRBD2
V gene: TRBV7-6
J gene: TRBJ2-2
CDR3 protein: CASSFLEGEGTGELFF
CDR3 DNA: TGTGCCAGCAGCTTCCTGGAAGGGGAGGGCACCGGGGAGCTGTTTTTT

clone size: few
CDR3 length: 16
D gene: -
V gene: TRBV7-6
J gene: TRBJ2-3
CDR3 protein: CASSAFRELGPDTQYF
CDR3 DNA: TGTGCCAGCAGCGCGTTCCGGGAATTAGGACCAGATACGCAGTATTTT

clone size: many
CDR3 length: 15
D gene: -
V gene: TRBV6-2/TRBV6-3
J gene: TRBJ1-1
CDR3 protein: CASSYMGTLVTEAFF
CDR3 DNA: TGTGCCAGCAGTTACATGGGGACTCTAGTCACTGAAGCTTTCTTT

clone size: -
CDR3 length: 15
D gene: -
V gene: TRBV29-1
J gene: TRBJ2-3
CDR3 protein: CSVSLSLGSTDTQYF
CDR3 DNA: TGCAGCGTTAGCCTAAGCCTCGGCAGCACAGATACGCAGTATTTT

clone size: -
CDR3 length: 15
D gene: TRBD2
V gene: TRBV4-1
J gene: TRBJ2-7
CDR3 protein: CASSHRAGYIYEQYF
CDR3 DNA: TGCGCCAGCAGCCACCGAGCGGGGTACATCTACGAGCAGTACTTC